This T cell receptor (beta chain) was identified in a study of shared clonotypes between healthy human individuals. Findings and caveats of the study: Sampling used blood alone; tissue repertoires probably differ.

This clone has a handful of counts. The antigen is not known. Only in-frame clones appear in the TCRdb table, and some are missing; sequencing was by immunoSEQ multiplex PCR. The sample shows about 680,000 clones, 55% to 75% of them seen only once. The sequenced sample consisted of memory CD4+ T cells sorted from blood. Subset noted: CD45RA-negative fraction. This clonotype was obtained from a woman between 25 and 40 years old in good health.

The CDR3 loop is CSVDVGGMWPGELFF. The CDR3, as DNA: TGCAGCGTTGATGTGGGAGGGATGTGGCCCGGGGAGCTGTTTTTT. This chain uses TRBV29-1 with TRBJ2-2; 7 nucleotides line up with TRBD2. The CDR3 extends over 15 amino acids. After removal of 3 bases from V and 6 bases from J, the junction contained 10 bases not matched to a gene. Germline assignment: CDR1 SQVTM and CDR2 ANQGSEA.